The 25 T cell receptor beta chains below all came from one sample that was sequenced in a study of T cell clonality in common variable immunodeficiency. General study findings and limits: Fewer deletions and N-nucleotide insertions were reportedly seen in common variable immunodeficiency TCR beta sequences.

The repertoire was sequenced with immunoSEQ multiplex PCR; TCRdb's copy has only in-frame clones and lacks some. Altogether 15,000 to 20,000 clones were found in the sample, and no singletons occur. What these receptors recognize is not known. Sequencing was performed on peripheral blood mononuclear cells. Source of these receptors: a human donor with common variable immunodeficiency.

This clone was detected many times. The CDR3 end falls 3 residues outside the read, so it is completed with the germline J gene. This chain joins TRBV7-3 and TRBJ1-2; TRBD1 agrees at 8 bases. Germline CDR1 and CDR2: SGHTA and FQGTGA. The V and J ends lost 0 bases and 6 bases, in that order; junction bases with no gene match: 3. This CDR3 spans 14 amino acids. The sequenced part of the CDR3 DNA is TGTGCCAGCAGCTTAACTGGACAGGGCGATGGC. It specifies CASSLTGQGDG. The full CDR3 is CASSLTGQGDGYTF.

This clone turned up a few times. The sequence runs out 3 residues before the end of the CDR3; the remainder is reconstructed from the germline J gene. The V gene is TRBV7-9, the J gene TRBJ2-2, with a weak D call TRBD2 (6 bases). CDR3 length: 15 residues. The V gene lost 11 bases and the J gene lost 5 bases, with 21 bases spanning the gap. Germline V gene data show CDR1 as SEHNR and CDR2 as FQNEAQ (reference sequence). CDR3 DNA, as far as it was read: TGTGCCGGAAAGGTTGAGGGGAGGCATACCGGGGAG. Protein: CAGKVEGRHTGE. The complete CDR3 reads CAGKVEGRHTGELFF.

Notes on this clone: Coverage ceases 3 residues before the CDR3 finishes, and the germline J gene fills in the end. This chain joins TRBV18 and TRBJ1-6; the D is unclear. Germline CDR1 KGHSH, CDR2 LQKENI. The ends were cut back, 3 bases at V and 7 bases at J, with 13 bases in the middle. CDR3 length: 15 residues. CDR3 DNA, as far as it was read: TGTGCCAGCTCACCGGGTTCCGCGGGCAATTCACCC. It translates to CASSPGSAGNSP. The full CDR3 sequence reads CASSPGSAGNSPLHF.

Comments on this clone: The CDR3 goes on 3 residues after the read ends, and that part is filled in from the germline J gene. V and J are TRBV19 and TRBJ1-6; maybe TRBD1 (6 bases). Trimming left V 5 bases short and J 7 bases short, with 12 bases between. Germline V CDR1 and CDR2: LNHDA, SQIVND (reference sequence). The CDR3 contains 14 residues. The CDR3: CASSAGTRNSPLHF. The part of the CDR3 DNA that was read is TGTGCCAGTAGTGCCGGGACAAGGAATTCACCC.

This clone was observed at least ten times. From the germline J gene comes the end of the CDR3, since the read stops 3 residues before it. The rearrangement links TRBV6-2 or TRBV6-3 to TRBJ2-1; 14 bases are a match to TRBD2. This CDR3 is 15 amino acids long. The J segment lost 9 bases and the V segment lost 6 bases, leaving 7 bases of the junction unmatched. Germline loops: CDR1 MNHEY, CDR2 SVGEGT. This CDR3 reads CASRRGLAGGGEQFF. Partial CDR3 DNA: TGTGCCAGCAGACGCGGACTAGCGGGAGGTGGTGAG.

Comments on this clone: With the read ending 3 residues before the CDR3 end, the germline J gene is used to fill in that end. The chain recombines TRBV7-2 with TRBJ1-4; TRBD1 might be the D (6 bases). The CDR3 contains 12 residues. The V end was cut by 8 bases, the J end by 7 bases, with 11 bases between. Germline V gene sequence: CDR1 SGHTA, CDR2 FQGNSA. CDR3 DNA (partial): TGTGCCAGCCGGCAGGGGAGTGAAAAA. It encodes CASRQGSEK. The entire CDR3 protein reads CASRQGSEKLFF.

A note on this clone: The read comes to an end 3 residues before the CDR3 does, leaving the germline J gene to fill in the end. J is TRBJ1-5 and V is TRBV18; the D is unclear. Germline CDR1 KGHSH, CDR2 LQKENI. V was shortened by 1 base and J by 8 bases, with 12 bases between the two germline ends. The CDR3 consists of 14 residues. The CDR3 sequence: CASSPLGSQEPQHF. Incomplete CDR3 DNA: TGTGCCAGCTCACCACTTGGGTCCCAGGAGCCC.

This clone was counted only a few times. CDR3 region: CAWSRDSTNYGYTF. Incomplete CDR3 DNA: TGTGCCTGGAGTCGGGACAGTACTAACTATGGC. The chain couples TRBV30 to TRBJ1-2; TRBD1 aligns across 7 bases. The read terminates 3 residues ahead of where the CDR3 ends, so the germline J gene completes it. There are 14 residues in the CDR3. The V segment lost 2 bases and the J segment 0 bases; nucleotides outside the gene matches: 3. The germline V gene encodes CDR1 GTSNPN and CDR2 SVGIG (reference sequence).

In its sample, this clone was seen many times. The read comes to an end 3 residues before the CDR3 does, leaving the germline J gene to fill in the end. V and J are TRBV2 and TRBJ1-6, with no clear D. The CDR3 totals 16 residues. The germline V gene has CDR1 SNHLY and CDR2 FYNNEI. V lost 0 bases to trimming and J lost 4 bases, with 10 bases between them. Here the CDR3 reads CASSEALPAYNSPLHF. Partial CDR3 DNA: TGTGCCAGCAGTGAAGCGCTACCCGCTTATAATTCACCC.

Regarding this clone: Read sequence stops 3 residues before the CDR3 end, and the germline J gene provides the missing end. V and J are TRBV29-1 and TRBJ1-2, with TRBD1 matching over 7 bases. With V trimmed by 2 bases and J by 6 bases, 6 bases remained unmatched. This CDR3 spans 13 amino acids. Germline CDR1 reads SQVTM; CDR2 reads ANQGSEA. Incomplete CDR3 DNA: TGCAGCGTTGAAAAACAGGGGCCCCATGGC. It translates to CSVEKQGPHG. The complete CDR3 reads CSVEKQGPHGYTF.

This clone counts as medium-sized. The CDR3 end is not reached by the read, which stops 3 residues before it; the germline J gene fills it in. The chain carries TRBV5-4 and TRBJ2-1; TRBD1 matches 8 bases. The CDR3 has 15 residues. Trimming at V came to 1 base and at J to 7 bases, leaving 7 bases not matched to a gene. The germline V gene has CDR1 SGHNT and CDR2 YYREEE (reference sequence). The CDR3 bases that were read are TGTGCCAGCAGCTTGAAAAGGACAGGGACAAATGAG. Its protein product is CASSLKRTGTNE. Given in full, the CDR3 is CASSLKRTGTNEQFF.

This clone was counted only a few times. The read is 3 residues too short to cover the CDR3 end, so that end is filled in from the germline J gene. The chain carries TRBV30 and TRBJ2-1, with 11 bases that match TRBD2. The CDR3 contains 15 residues. After removal of 5 bases from V and 4 bases from J, the junction contained 7 bases not matched to a gene. Per the germline V gene, CDR1 is GTSNPN and CDR2 is SVGIG (reference sequence). The CDR3: CAWGEGTSGYNEQFF. Incomplete CDR3 DNA: TGTGCCTGGGGGGAGGGGACTAGCGGTTACAATGAG.

Ten or more counts support this clone. The CDR3 extends 3 residues past the end of the read, so its final part is completed from the germline J gene. This chain joins TRBV18 and TRBJ1-2; 7 bases match TRBD1. Per the germline V gene, CDR1 is KGHSH and CDR2 is LQKENI. CDR3 length: 14 residues. Unmatched junction bases numbered 5, after V lost 3 bases and J lost 4 bases. The CDR3 is CASSPGQVSYGYTF. The sequenced CDR3 bases are TGTGCCAGCTCACCCGGACAGGTCTCCTATGGC. Based on the CDR3 plus reference TRBV18 and TRBJ1-2, the full variable domain is NAGVMQNPRHLVRRRGQEARLRCSPMKGHSHVYWYRQLPEEGLKFMVYLQKENIIDESGMPKERFSAEFPKEGPSILRIQQVVRGDSAAYFCASSPGQVSYGYTFGSGTRLTVV.

This clone was detected only a few times. The read gets to within 3 residues of the CDR3 end, and the germline J gene fills in the rest. The chain recombines TRBV18 with TRBJ2-3, with 9 bases matching TRBD1. This CDR3 region has 13 residues. With V trimmed by 8 bases and J by 5 bases, 5 bases remained unmatched. Germline V gene data show CDR1 as KGHSH and CDR2 as LQKENI. CDR3 loop: CASTRDREDTQYF. The part of the CDR3 DNA that was read is TGTGCCAGCACACGGGACAGGGAAGATACG. The variable domain in full, with the rest retrieved from reference TRBV18 and TRBJ2-3, is NAGVMQNPRHLVRRRGQEARLRCSPMKGHSHVYWYRQLPEEGLKFMVYLQKENIIDESGMPKERFSAEFPKEGPSILRIQQVVRGDSAAYFCASTRDREDTQYFGPGTRLTVL.

This clone appeared a few times. The read stops 3 residues short of the end of the CDR3; the missing end is completed from the germline J gene. The chain is built from TRBV7-2 and TRBJ1-1; D is uncertain. The CDR3 spans 14 residues. Germline V CDR1 and CDR2: SGHTA, FQGNSA. Trimming removed 1 base at V and 2 bases at J, with 8 bases between. The sequenced part of the CDR3 DNA is TGTGCCAGCAGCTTAGGGTTTACTAACACTGAA. Protein sequence: CASSLGFTNTE. The entire CDR3 is CASSLGFTNTEAFF.

This clone was counted many times. The read ends 3 residues shy of where the CDR3 ends; the end is completed using the germline J gene. The rearrangement joins TRBV20-1 to TRBJ1-2; possibly TRBD1 for D (6 bases). Per the germline V gene, CDR1 is DFQATT and CDR2 is SNEGSKA (reference sequence). V shed 6 bases and J shed 0 bases, with 11 bases lying between them. This CDR3 has 13 residues. The part of the CDR3 DNA that was read is TGCAGTGCAAGGACAGACCCTAACTATGGC. Translation gives CSARTDPNYG. The full-length CDR3 reads as CSARTDPNYGYTF.

This clone was seen a handful of times. CDR3 DNA (partial): TGTGCCAGCAGGCAACCGGGACAGGGGGAGTATGGC. Translation: CASRQPGQGEYG. The entire CDR3 protein is CASRQPGQGEYGYTF. The gene calls are TRBV6-2 or TRBV6-3 and TRBJ1-2; 11 bases align to TRBD1. The read stops 3 residues short of the end of the CDR3; the missing end is completed from the germline J gene. V dropped 6 bases and J dropped 5; count of bases not matched to a gene: 8. This CDR3 is built from 15 residues. Per the germline V gene, CDR1 is MNHEY and CDR2 is SVGEGT.

A note on this clone: The read ends 3 residues shy of where the CDR3 ends; the end is completed using the germline J gene. The J gene is TRBJ1-5, the V gene TRBV5-1; 7 bases match TRBD1. The V segment lost 4 bases and the J segment 5 bases; nucleotides outside the gene matches: 3. This CDR3 comprises 13 residues. CDR1 is SGHRS, CDR2 YFSETQ, per germline. The DNA read from the CDR3 is TGCGCCAGCAGCGTTACAGGGGATCAGCCC. Amino acids: CASSVTGDQP. The complete CDR3 reads CASSVTGDQPQHF.

This clone was counted at least ten times. Read coverage stops 3 residues before the CDR3 terminus; the germline J gene supplies the remainder. The V call is TRBV14, the J call TRBJ2-7; maybe TRBD1 (6 bases). CDR3 size: 14 residues. CDR1 is SGHDN and CDR2 is FVKESK in the germline V gene. The V gene lost 4 bases and the J gene lost 5 bases, with 15 bases spanning the gap. The sequenced CDR3 bases are TGTGCCAGCAGCCCACGTACAGGGATCAACGAG. This encodes CASSPRTGINE. The complete CDR3 sequence is CASSPRTGINEQYF.

This clone has at least ten counts. The CDR3 goes on 3 residues after the read ends, and that part is filled in from the germline J gene. The rearrangement links TRBV19 to TRBJ2-5; 8 nucleotides match TRBD1. The CDR3 has 15 amino acids. V was clipped by 5 bases and J by 1 base; unmatched bases: 6. Germline V lookup: CDR1 LNHDA, CDR2 SQIVND (reference sequence). CDR3 DNA (partial): TGTGCCAGTAGTGAGCAGGGGGCTTTCCAAGAGACC. Its protein is CASSEQGAFQET. The entire CDR3 is CASSEQGAFQETQYF.

This clone was observed a few times. Read data end 3 residues before the CDR3 end; the end is taken from the germline J gene. This rearrangement joins TRBV2 to TRBJ1-4; 9 bases match TRBD1. CDR1 SNHLY and CDR2 FYNNEI come from the germline V gene. CDR3 length: 14 residues. The V gene end was trimmed by 6 bases and the J gene end by 7 bases; junction bases not matched to a gene: 6. CDR3 DNA, as far as it was read: TGTGCCAGCAGCAACGGACAGGGGCTTGAAAAA. Translated, it gives CASSNGQGLEK. The complete CDR3 protein is CASSNGQGLEKLFF.

This clone was detected only a few times. The read gets to within 3 residues of the CDR3 end, and the germline J gene fills in the rest. The chain links TRBV30 to TRBJ1-2; TRBD1 aligns across 7 bases. The CDR3 contains 15 residues. Germline CDR1 and CDR2: GTSNPN and SVGIG (reference sequence). V shed 1 base and J 6 bases; nucleotides not matched to a gene: 11. The CDR3 DNA, read in part, is TGTGCCTGGAGTGCGGGACAGCTTAAACTGGATGGC. It specifies CAWSAGQLKLDG. The full CDR3 reads CAWSAGQLKLDGYTF.

This clone has only a few counts. With the read ending 3 residues before the CDR3 end, the germline J gene is used to fill in that end. The rearrangement links TRBV5-1 to TRBJ2-3, with TRBD1 identical over 7 bases. Germline V gene sequence: CDR1 SGHRS, CDR2 YFSETQ. The CDR3 has 14 amino acids. V shed 4 bases and J 7 bases; nucleotides not matched to a gene: 9. The sequenced part of the CDR3 DNA is TGCGCCAGCAGCATAGGACAGGTAACCCATACG. Its protein product is CASSIGQVTHT. In full, the CDR3 reads CASSIGQVTHTQYF.

This clone has at least ten counts. Read coverage stops 3 residues before the CDR3 terminus; the germline J gene supplies the remainder. This chain connects TRBV20-1 to TRBJ1-6, with 8 bases matching TRBD1. The CDR3 covers 17 residues. Losses at the gene ends were 0 bases for V and 1 base for J; bases not matched to a gene: 5. The germline V gene has CDR1 DFQATT and CDR2 SNEGSKA (reference sequence). The CDR3 spells CSARDSDRASYNSPLHF. CDR3 DNA, as far as it was read: TGCAGTGCTAGAGACTCGGACAGGGCATCCTATAATTCACCC.

This clone was observed at least ten times. The read terminates 3 residues before the CDR3 end, so the remaining end is supplied by the germline J gene. The rearrangement joins TRBV18 to TRBJ1-1; the D is unclear. CDR1 and CDR2 from the germline V gene are KGHSH and LQKENI. This CDR3 spans 12 amino acids. The V and J ends lost 3 bases and 3 bases respectively, with 5 bases between them. CDR3 in amino acids: CASSPLDTEAFF. The covered CDR3 bases are TGTGCCAGCTCACCCCTTGACACTGAA.